One and the same sample provided the 30 T cell receptor beta chains below, sequenced in a study of T cells in Graves' hyperthyroidism and ophthalmopathy. RNA transcripts gave rise to amplified TCR beta CDR3 regions. HTBI primers drove first-round RT-PCR of the TCR CDR3. From the multiplex PCR reads, TCRdb called clonotypes with MiXCR, one entry per CDR3 protein. The repertoire has 350,000 to 400,000 distinct CDR3 sequences, approximately 20% of them found once; the top ten carry about 4%. The material sequenced was blood. These receptors were obtained from a woman aged 18-35 years with Graves' hyperthyroidism.

This clonotype was recorded many times. CDR3 in DNA: TGTGCCAGCAGTTATCCGCCCCAAGAGACCCAGTACTTC. It is translated as CASSYPPQETQYF. The chain is built from TRBV6-5 and TRBJ2-5; D is uncertain. This CDR3 comprises 13 residues. The germline CDR1 and CDR2 sequences are MNHEY and SVGAGI. Trimming removed 3 bases from V and 1 base from J, with 6 bases in between.

Concerning this clonotype itself: It may be a read error: a sequence one base away is much more abundant. This rearrangement joins TRBV20-1 to TRBJ2-5, with D unresolved. The CDR3 contains 11 residues. Trimming shortened V by 2 bases and J by 3 bases, and 4 bases separated the two germline ends. The germline gives CDR1 DFQATT, CDR2 SNEGSKA (reference sequence). The CDR3 nucleotides are TGCAGTGCTAGACCCGAAGAGACCCAGTACTTC. This translates into CSARPEETQYF.

This clonotype has at least ten counts. J is TRBJ2-5 and V is TRBV3-1, with 9 bases fitting TRBD1. V was clipped by 1 base and J by 6 bases; unmatched bases: 12. Germline-derived CDR1 and CDR2 are LGHDT and YNNKEL (reference sequence). The CDR3 is 17 amino acids. CDR3 loop: CASSQGGQGPIGQTQYF. The CDR3 DNA reads TGTGCCAGCAGCCAAGGGGGACAGGGCCCGATTGGGCAGACCCAGTACTTC.

The V gene is TRBV6-1, the J gene TRBJ1-2; possibly TRBD1 for D (5 bases). The CDR3 length is 14 residues. The V end was cut by 3 bases, the J end by 6 bases, with 14 bases between. Germline assignment: CDR1 MNHNS and CDR2 SASEGT. In DNA, the CDR3 is TGTGCCAGCAGTGACCCTGTACAGGTCGATGGCTACACCTTC. Translated: CASSDPVQVDGYTF.

This clonotype showed up many times. V and J are TRBV6-1 and TRBJ2-7; 7 bases map to TRBD1. The CDR3 is 16 residues long. Losses at the gene ends were 8 bases for V and 3 bases for J; bases not matched to a gene: 16. Germline V gives CDR1 MNHNS, CDR2 SASEGT. The CDR3 sequence is CASGILRDSGYYEQYF. The CDR3 DNA is TGTGCCAGCGGAATCCTCCGGGACAGCGGCTACTACGAGCAGTACTTC.

This clonotype was recorded at least ten times. The genes are TRBV2 and TRBJ2-3, with no clear D. Germline V CDR1 and CDR2: SNHLY, FYNNEI. With 8 bases removed from V and 4 bases from J, the gap between germline ends came to 7 bases. CDR3 size: 11 residues. In nucleotides, the CDR3 is TGTGCCAGCTTCGAGGCAGATACGCAGTATTTT. Translating it yields CASFEADTQYF.

The chain employs TRBV29-1 and TRBJ2-5; D could derive from TRBD1 or TRBD2 (5 bases each). The germline V gene has CDR1 SQVTM and CDR2 ANQGSEA. V was trimmed by 5 bases and J by 5 bases, leaving 15 bases between them. This CDR3 contains 13 residues. This CDR3 reads CSVLPGRGETQYF. CDR3 in DNA: TGCAGCGTTCTACCGGGACGCGGGGAGACCCAGTACTTC.

This clonotype was recorded at least ten times. Compared with germline, one end of the junction differs, possibly owing to a read error. This rearrangement joins TRBV6-1 to TRBJ1-3; no firm D call. Germline assignment: CDR1 MNHNS and CDR2 SASEGT. This CDR3 comprises 13 residues. DNA for the CDR3: TGTGCCAGCAGTGAAGCGGGTGGTCGGATGCAATTCTTT. It is translated as CASSEAGGRMQFF.

This clonotype was recorded at least ten times. The V call is TRBV6-2 or TRBV6-3, the J call TRBJ2-7; D is possibly TRBD1 (6 bases). This CDR3 comprises 14 residues. Trimming left V 2 bases short and J 2 bases short, with 10 bases between. The germline gives CDR1 MNHEY, CDR2 SVGEGT. As DNA, the CDR3 is TGTGCCAGCAGTTACCTGAGACAGGCCTACGAGCAGTACTTC. Amino acid sequence: CASSYLRQAYEQYF.

This clonotype was detected many times. The V gene is TRBV11-2, the J gene TRBJ1-2; D might be TRBD1 (5 bases). Germline values: CDR1 SGHAT, CDR2 FQNNGV. Trimming took 0 bases from V and 8 from J, leaving 22 bases between them. The CDR3 consists of 17 residues. CDR3 sequence: CASSLEGVADTLEGYTF. For the CDR3, the DNA is TGTGCCAGCAGCTTAGAGGGGGTAGCAGACACCCTCGAGGGCTACACCTTC. Full variable domain (rest looked up from reference TRBV11-2 and TRBJ1-2): EAGVAQSPRYKIIEKRQSVAFWCNPISGHATLYWYQQILGQGPKLLIQFQNNGVVDDSQLPKDRFSAERLKGVDSTLKIQPAKLEDSAVYLCASSLEGVADTLEGYTFGSGTRLTVV.

This clonotype was observed many times. The chain recombines TRBV4-1 with TRBJ1-5; D call uncertain. Trimming stripped 3 bases from V and 3 bases from J, with 12 bases between. The CDR3 extends over 15 amino acids. CDR1 MGHRA and CDR2 YSYEKL come from the germline V gene. The CDR3 nucleotides are TGCGCCAGCAGCCAGTTAGGACTGTCCAATCAGCCCCAGCATTTT. This encodes CASSQLGLSNQPQHF.

This chain links TRBV24-1 with TRBJ2-5; 12 bases match TRBD1. The CDR3 runs to 17 residues. V was pared by 1 base and J by 4 bases, with 6 bases of the junction left unmatched. Germline V gene lookup returns CDR1 KGHDR and CDR2 SFDVKD. The CDR3 DNA follows: TGTGCCACCAGTGATTTTCCGGGACAGGGGGCTCGAGAGACCCAGTACTTC. Protein: CATSDFPGQGARETQYF.

This clonotype was picked up many times. This CDR3 is CSEAGNYEQYF. The CDR3 DNA reads as TGCAGTGAAGCGGGGAACTACGAGCAGTACTTC. The chain is built from TRBV20-1 and TRBJ2-7; 7 positions match TRBD2. The CDR3 runs to 11 residues. The V segment lost 7 bases and the J segment 3 bases; nucleotides outside the gene matches: 3. Per germline, CDR1 DFQATT and CDR2 SNEGSKA (reference sequence).

Many counts were recorded for this clonotype. The V gene is TRBV6-5, the J gene TRBJ1-5; D not resolved. V was clipped by 4 bases and J by 8 bases, with 15 bases between them. The CDR3 sequence is 14 residues long. From germline, CDR1 is MNHEY and CDR2 SVGAGI. The CDR3 protein is CASSFVSTGKPQHF. CDR3 coding DNA: TGTGCCAGCAGTTTTGTCTCTACGGGCAAGCCCCAGCATTTT.

The table lists this clonotype with many counts. The V gene is TRBV20-1, the J gene TRBJ2-5, with TRBD2 identical over 9 bases. Trimming took 6 bases from V and 4 from J; bases not matched to a gene: 12. Per germline, CDR1 DFQATT and CDR2 SNEGSKA (reference sequence). The CDR3 has 15 residues. The CDR3 nucleotides read TGCAGTGCCCTAAAAGCCGCGGGGGGGCGAGAGACCCAGTACTTC. Translating it yields CSALKAAGGRETQYF.

At least ten counts were recorded for this clonotype. J is TRBJ1-2 and V is TRBV12-3 or TRBV12-4, with 7 bases identical to TRBD1. V shed 7 bases and J 4 bases; nucleotides not matched to a gene: 6. CDR3 length: 13 amino acids. Written as DNA, the CDR3 is TGTGCCAGCAATGAGGACAGGTCCTATGGCTACACCTTC. It is translated as CASNEDRSYGYTF.

This clonotype has a count of ten or more. The chain combines TRBV4-2 with TRBJ1-5; D not certain. CDR1 LGHNA and CDR2 YNFKEQ come from the germline V gene. The germline V and J ends were trimmed by 3 bases and 7 bases, with 16 bases remaining between them. The CDR3 totals 15 residues. Here the CDR3 reads CASSQSLGPEQPQHF. In DNA form, the CDR3 reads TGTGCCAGCAGCCAGAGTTTAGGGCCGGAACAGCCCCAGCATTTT.

This clonotype appeared many times. The chain couples TRBV6-5 to TRBJ2-7, with 7 nucleotides matching TRBD1. Unmatched junction bases numbered 10, after V lost 2 bases and J lost 3 bases. Germline lookup yields CDR1 MNHEY and CDR2 SVGAGI. The CDR3 covers 16 residues. CDR3 nucleotide sequence: TGTGCCAGCAGTTACCCGGATCAACAGGGGTACTACGAGCAGTACTTC. As protein: CASSYPDQQGYYEQYF.

This clonotype occurred many times. In nucleotides, the CDR3 is TGTGCCAGCAGTGCTCGACAGGGTTTCGCTGAAGCTTTCTTT. Protein: CASSARQGFAEAFF. The chain has TRBV2 and TRBJ1-1; 7 positions match TRBD1. CDR3 length: 14 amino acids. Germline V lookup: CDR1 SNHLY, CDR2 FYNNEI. J gave up 6 bases and V 4 bases, and 8 bases lay outside the gene matches.

In this sample, this clonotype turned up a few times. The CDR3 reads CAIRDRGNDEQYF. The CDR3 nucleotides read TGTGCCATCAGGGACAGGGGAAATGACGAGCAGTACTTC. The rearrangement links TRBV10-3 to TRBJ2-7; 9 positions match TRBD1. J lost 5 bases, V lost 6 bases, and 5 bases had no gene match. The CDR3 covers 13 residues. Germline CDR1 reads ENHRY; CDR2 reads SYGVKD.

This clonotype was counted at least ten times. The V and J genes are TRBV7-8 and TRBJ2-2; D unclear. V was pared by 1 base and J by 6 bases, with 9 bases between. Germline V gene lookup returns CDR1 SGHVS and CDR2 FQNEAQ. CDR3 size: 14 residues. CDR3 in DNA: TGTGCCAGCAGCTTAGATCGGTTGGCCGGGGAGCTGTTTTTT. Translation: CASSLDRLAGELFF.

The rearrangement links TRBV28 to TRBJ2-1; the D gene is possibly TRBD2 (6 bases). The CDR3 totals 14 residues. Germline values: CDR1 MDHEN, CDR2 SYDVKM. Trimming removed 6 bases at V and 6 bases at J, with 15 bases between. In DNA, the CDR3 is TGTGCCAGCAGCTCACCGGGACTCTCCAATGAGCAGTTCTTC. This codes for CASSSPGLSNEQFF.

The table lists this clonotype with many counts. The chain combines TRBV27 with TRBJ1-1; no clear D. Germline V gene data show CDR1 as MNHEY and CDR2 as SMNVEV (reference sequence). The ends were cut back, 5 bases at V and 3 bases at J, with 25 bases in the middle. CDR3 length: 18 amino acids. CDR3 bases: TGTGCCAGCAGTATACAATCCTTCCCGGGTTATGGGTACACTGAAGCTTTCTTT. The encoded protein is CASSIQSFPGYGYTEAFF.

Many counts were recorded for this clonotype. CDR3 in DNA: TGTGCCAGCAGCTCAAACACAGGGGCGAGGAAAGCTTTCTTT. Its translation is CASSSNTGARKAFF. V gene TRBV11-3 combines with J gene TRBJ1-1; 7 bases match TRBD1. The length of the CDR3 is 14 residues. Germline V CDR1 and CDR2: SGHNT, YENEEA. V trimming: 4 bases; J trimming: 9 bases; junction bases outside the gene matches: 11.

This clonotype was recorded many times. The rearrangement joins TRBV15 to TRBJ2-7, with D uncertain. This CDR3 has 14 amino acids. Germline-derived CDR1 and CDR2 are LNHNV and YYDKDF (reference sequence). Deletions cut 0 bases from V and 0 bases from J, with 6 bases between. CDR3 protein: CATSREARSYEQYF. The DNA of the CDR3 is TGTGCCACCAGCAGAGAGGCCCGCTCCTACGAGCAGTACTTC.

This clonotype occurred many times. This rearrangement joins TRBV30 to TRBJ1-2; D gene uncertain. CDR1 and CDR2 from the germline V gene are GTSNPN and SVGIG (reference sequence). Trimming left V 0 bases short and J 7 bases short, with 6 bases between. The CDR3 has 11 residues. The CDR3 nucleotides read TGTGCCTGGAGTGTCCTAGGTGGCTACACCTTC. Protein: CAWSVLGGYTF.

The genes are TRBV10-3 and TRBJ2-7; 9 nucleotides align to TRBD2. Germline V CDR1 and CDR2: ENHRY, SYGVKD. CDR3 size: 15 residues. The junction had 6 bases not matched to a gene; V was cut back by 0 bases and J by 6 bases. CDR3 nucleotide sequence: TGTGCCATCAGTGAGTCGGGAGCGGGGGGTCCCGAGCAGTACTTC. This translates into CAISESGAGGPEQYF.

This clonotype was detected ten times or more. V gene TRBV20-1 combines with J gene TRBJ1-5, with no clear D. CDR1 and CDR2 (germline): DFQATT, SNEGSKA (reference sequence). CDR3 length: 12 amino acids. V was cut by 6 bases and J by 4 bases, with 10 bases left in between. The CDR3 region has the DNA TGCAGTGCAACCTGGCTGAATCAGCCCCAGCATTTT. Encoded protein: CSATWLNQPQHF.

The chain combines TRBV7-8 with TRBJ1-1, with D possibly TRBD1 on 6 matching bases. Germline V CDR1 and CDR2: SGHVS, FQNEAQ. The V gene lost 5 bases and the J gene lost 2 bases, with 15 bases spanning the gap. This CDR3 spans 15 amino acids. The CDR3 protein is CASSRDQGINTEAFF. For the CDR3, the DNA is TGTGCCAGCAGCCGCGATCAGGGGATTAACACTGAAGCTTTCTTT.

The chain joins TRBV20-1 to TRBJ1-1; D gene ambiguous. The CDR3 consists of 16 residues. V gave up 2 bases and J gave up 3 bases, with 19 bases separating them. The V gene's germline CDR1 is DFQATT and CDR2 SNEGSKA (reference sequence). CDR3 region: CSARPDAFPRHTEAFF. The CDR3, as DNA: TGCAGTGCTAGACCTGACGCATTCCCCCGTCACACTGAAGCTTTCTTT.